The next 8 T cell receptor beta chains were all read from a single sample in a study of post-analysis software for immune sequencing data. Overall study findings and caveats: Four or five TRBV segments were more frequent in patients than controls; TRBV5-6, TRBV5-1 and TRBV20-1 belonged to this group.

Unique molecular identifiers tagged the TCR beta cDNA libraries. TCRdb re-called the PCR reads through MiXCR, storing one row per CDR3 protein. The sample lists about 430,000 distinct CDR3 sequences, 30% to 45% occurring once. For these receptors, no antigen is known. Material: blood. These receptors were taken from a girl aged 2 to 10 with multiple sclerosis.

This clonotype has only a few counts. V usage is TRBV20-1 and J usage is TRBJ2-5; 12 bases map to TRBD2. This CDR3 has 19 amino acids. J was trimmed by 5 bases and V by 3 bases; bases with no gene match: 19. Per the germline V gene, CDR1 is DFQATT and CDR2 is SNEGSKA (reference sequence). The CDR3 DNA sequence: TGCAGTGCTAGCTTCCGCCTAGCGGGAGGGGGGTTCCTCGGGGAGACCCAGTACTTC. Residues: CSASFRLAGGGFLGETQYF.

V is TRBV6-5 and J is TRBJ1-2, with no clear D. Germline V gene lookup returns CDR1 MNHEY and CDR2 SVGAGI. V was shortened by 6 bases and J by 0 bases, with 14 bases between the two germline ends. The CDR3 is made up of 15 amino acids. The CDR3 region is CASRSQVPANYGYTF. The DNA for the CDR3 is TGTGCCAGCAGGTCCCAGGTCCCAGCTAACTATGGCTACACCTTC.

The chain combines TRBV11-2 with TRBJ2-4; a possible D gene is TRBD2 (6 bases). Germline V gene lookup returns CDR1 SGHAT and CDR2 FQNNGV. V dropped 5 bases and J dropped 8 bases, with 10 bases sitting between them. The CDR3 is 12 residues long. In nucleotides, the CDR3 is TGTGCCAGCAGCCTCGGAGGGCACATTCAGTACTTC. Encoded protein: CASSLGGHIQYF. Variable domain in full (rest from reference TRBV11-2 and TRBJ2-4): EAGVAQSPRYKIIEKRQSVAFWCNPISGHATLYWYQQILGQGPKLLIQFQNNGVVDDSQLPKDRFSAERLKGVDSTLKIQPAKLEDSAVYLCASSLGGHIQYFGAGTRLSVL.

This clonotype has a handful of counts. CDR3 in amino acids: CASSPLTEHDGYTF. For the CDR3, the DNA is TGTGCCAGCTCACCATTGACAGAGCACGATGGCTACACCTTC. The V call is TRBV18, the J call TRBJ1-2; D possibly corresponds to TRBD1 (5 bases). This CDR3 is built from 14 residues. V lost 2 bases to trimming and J lost 6 bases, with 13 bases between them. CDR1 and CDR2 (germline): KGHSH, LQKENI.

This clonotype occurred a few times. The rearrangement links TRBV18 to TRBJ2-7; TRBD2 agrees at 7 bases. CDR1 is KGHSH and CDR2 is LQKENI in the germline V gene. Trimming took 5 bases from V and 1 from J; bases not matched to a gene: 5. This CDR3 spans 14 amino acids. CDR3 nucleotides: TGTGCCAGCTCAGTAGGGCGGGAGTCCTACGAGCAGTACTTC. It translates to CASSVGRESYEQYF.

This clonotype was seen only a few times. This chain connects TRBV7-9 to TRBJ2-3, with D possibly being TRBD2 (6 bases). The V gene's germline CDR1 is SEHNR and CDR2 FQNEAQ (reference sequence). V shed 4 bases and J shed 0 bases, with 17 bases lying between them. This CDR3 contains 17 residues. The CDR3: CASSSTSGAGSTDTQYF. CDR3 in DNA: TGTGCCAGCAGCTCCACTTCTGGGGCGGGGAGCACAGATACGCAGTATTTT.

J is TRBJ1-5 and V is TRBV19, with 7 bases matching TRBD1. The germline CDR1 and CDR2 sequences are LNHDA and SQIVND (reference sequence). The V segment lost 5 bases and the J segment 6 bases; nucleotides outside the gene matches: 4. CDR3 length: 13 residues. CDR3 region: CASSAQGTQPQHF. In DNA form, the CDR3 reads TGTGCCAGTAGTGCACAGGGGACTCAGCCCCAGCATTTT.

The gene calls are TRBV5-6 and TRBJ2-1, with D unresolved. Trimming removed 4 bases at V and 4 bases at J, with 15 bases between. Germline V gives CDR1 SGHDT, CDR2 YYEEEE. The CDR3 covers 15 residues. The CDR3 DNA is TGTGCCAGCAGCCGGACCCGCACTTTTTACAATGAGCAGTTCTTC. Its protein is CASSRTRTFYNEQFF.